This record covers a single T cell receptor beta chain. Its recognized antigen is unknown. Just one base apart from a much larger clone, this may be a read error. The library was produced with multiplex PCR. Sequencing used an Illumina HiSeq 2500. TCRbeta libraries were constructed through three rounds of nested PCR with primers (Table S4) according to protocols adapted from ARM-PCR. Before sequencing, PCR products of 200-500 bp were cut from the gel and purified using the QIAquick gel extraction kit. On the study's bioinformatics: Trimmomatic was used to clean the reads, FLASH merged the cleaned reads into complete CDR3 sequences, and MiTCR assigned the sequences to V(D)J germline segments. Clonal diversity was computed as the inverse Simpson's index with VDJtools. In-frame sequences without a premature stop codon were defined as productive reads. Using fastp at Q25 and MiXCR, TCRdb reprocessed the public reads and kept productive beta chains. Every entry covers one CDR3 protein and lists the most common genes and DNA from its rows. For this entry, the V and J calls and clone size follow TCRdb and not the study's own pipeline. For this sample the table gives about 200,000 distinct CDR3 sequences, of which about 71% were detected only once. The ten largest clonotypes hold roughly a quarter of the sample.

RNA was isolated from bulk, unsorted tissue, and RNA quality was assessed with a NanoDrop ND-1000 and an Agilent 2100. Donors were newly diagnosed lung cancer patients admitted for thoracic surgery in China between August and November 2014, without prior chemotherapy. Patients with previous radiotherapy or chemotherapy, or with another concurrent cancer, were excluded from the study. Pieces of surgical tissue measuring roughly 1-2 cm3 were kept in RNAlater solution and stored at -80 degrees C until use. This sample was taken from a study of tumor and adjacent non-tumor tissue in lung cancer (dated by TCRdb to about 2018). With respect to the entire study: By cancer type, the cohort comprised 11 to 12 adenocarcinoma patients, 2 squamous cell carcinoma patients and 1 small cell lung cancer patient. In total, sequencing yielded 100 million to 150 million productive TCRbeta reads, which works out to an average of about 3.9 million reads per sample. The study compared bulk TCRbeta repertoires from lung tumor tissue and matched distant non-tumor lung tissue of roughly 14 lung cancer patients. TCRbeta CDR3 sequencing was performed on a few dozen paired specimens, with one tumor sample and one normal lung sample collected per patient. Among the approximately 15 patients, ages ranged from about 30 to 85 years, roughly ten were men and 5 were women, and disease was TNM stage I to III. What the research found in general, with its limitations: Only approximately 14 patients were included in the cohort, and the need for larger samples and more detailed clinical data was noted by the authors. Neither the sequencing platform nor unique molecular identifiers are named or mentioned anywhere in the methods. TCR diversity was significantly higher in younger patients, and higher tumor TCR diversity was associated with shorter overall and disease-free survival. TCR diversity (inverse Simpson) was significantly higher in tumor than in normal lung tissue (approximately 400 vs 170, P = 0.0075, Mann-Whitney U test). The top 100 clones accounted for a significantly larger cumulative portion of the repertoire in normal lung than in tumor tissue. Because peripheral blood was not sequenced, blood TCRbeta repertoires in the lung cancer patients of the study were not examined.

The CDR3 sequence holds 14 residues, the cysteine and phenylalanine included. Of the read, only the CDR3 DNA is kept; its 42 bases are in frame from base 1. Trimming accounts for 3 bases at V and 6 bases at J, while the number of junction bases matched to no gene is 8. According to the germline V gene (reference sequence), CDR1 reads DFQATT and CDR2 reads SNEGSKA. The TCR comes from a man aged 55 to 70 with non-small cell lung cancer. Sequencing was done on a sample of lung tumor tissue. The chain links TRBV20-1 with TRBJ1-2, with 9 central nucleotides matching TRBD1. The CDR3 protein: CSASIQGAADGYTF. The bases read TGCAGTGCTAGTATACAGGGGGCTGCGGATGGCTACACCTTC.